The T cell receptor (beta chain) described here comes from a study of patients and donors after allogeneic stem cell transplantation (TCRdb year 2020). In the case of this clonotype: No cognate antigen has been identified for it. Per-nucleotide qualities are absent, and no much larger clonotype sits a single base away.

Library creation used RT-PCR. Sequenced using a NextSeq 550. The raw public data were reprocessed by TCRdb itself: fastp quality trimming at Q25, MiXCR clonotype calling, in-frame beta chains only. Entries that share a CDR3 protein sequence are merged under the most common genes and DNA. A total of approximately 200,000 distinct CDR3 sequences appear in this sample, more than 35% of them only once. In total, the top ten clones hold around 10% of the sample. In the germline V gene, CDR1 corresponds to MDHEN and CDR2 to SYDVKM. Deletion took 8 bases off V and 0 bases off J, with a span of 13 bases between the germline ends. From the cysteine up to the phenylalanine, the CDR3 has a length of 14 residues. Solely the CDR3 DNA is kept, with 42 bases framed from the first base.

Sequencing was carried out using blood, either unsorted or a sorted T cell fraction (not recorded which). The TCR sequence derives from a human donor who was either an allogeneic HSCT recipient or a stem cell or donor lymphocyte infusion donor (not recorded which). It is not recorded whose cells these are; they may come from a transplant donor. Recombination linked TRBV28 to TRBJ1-2; there is no confident call for the D gene. The DNA sequence follows: TGTGCCAGCCGAGGAGTGTTCCCTAACTATGGCTACACCTTC. Translated, it reads CASRGVFPNYGYTF.